The clone carrying this T cell receptor beta chain was recorded a few times. Antigen: not known. This record belongs to a study of CD8+ T cells in alopecia areata. Trimming shortened V by 0 bases and J by 2 bases, and 9 bases separated the two germline ends. This CDR3 is 14 amino acids long. Germline CDR1 is SGDLS and CDR2 is YYNGEE. Documented treatment: oral pan-JAK inhibitor, 5-10 mg twice daily. The study team obtained lesional scalp punch biopsies and peripheral blood from alopecia areata patients. Extracted RNA was reverse transcribed, and the resulting cDNA served as sequencing template. TCRdb keeps only in-frame clones here, not all; method: immunoSEQ multiplex PCR. The sample contains around 190,000 clones, roughly three fifths of which appear only once. Notes on the study in general: Numerous clones, expanded in lesions, remained in scalp and blood during tofacitinib.

The TCR was taken from a human donor with alopecia areata. The chain carries TRBV9 and TRBJ2-7, with D maybe TRBD1 (6 bases). The specimen comprised CD4+ T cells sorted from blood, sampled around week 50, from a patient treated with tofacitinib. This CDR3 is CASSVGRGTYEQYF. The CDR3 nucleotides are TGTGCCAGCAGCGTAGGCAGGGGCACCTACGAGCAGTACTTC.